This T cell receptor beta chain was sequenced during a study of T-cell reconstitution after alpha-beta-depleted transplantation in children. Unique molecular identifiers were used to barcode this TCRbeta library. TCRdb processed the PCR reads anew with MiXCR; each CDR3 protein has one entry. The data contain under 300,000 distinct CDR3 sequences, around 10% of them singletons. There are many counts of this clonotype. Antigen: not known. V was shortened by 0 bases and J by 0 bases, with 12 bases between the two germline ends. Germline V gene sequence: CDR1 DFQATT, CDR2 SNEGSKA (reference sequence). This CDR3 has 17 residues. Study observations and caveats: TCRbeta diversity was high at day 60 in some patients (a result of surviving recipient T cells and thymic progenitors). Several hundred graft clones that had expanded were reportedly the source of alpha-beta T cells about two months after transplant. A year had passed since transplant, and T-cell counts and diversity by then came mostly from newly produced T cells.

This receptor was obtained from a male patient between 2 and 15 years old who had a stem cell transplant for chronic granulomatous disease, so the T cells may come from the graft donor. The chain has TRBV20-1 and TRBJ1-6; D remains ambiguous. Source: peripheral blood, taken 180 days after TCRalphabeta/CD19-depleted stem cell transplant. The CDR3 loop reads CSARDQRLSSYNSPLHF. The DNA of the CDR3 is TGCAGTGCTAGAGATCAACGCCTCAGCTCCTATAATTCACCCCTCCACTTT.